The 15 T cell receptor beta chains below all came from one sample that was sequenced in a study of blood T cell repertoires in COVID-19 (dated by TCRdb to about 2020). Receptors were amplified or captured by the immunoSEQ multiplex PCR assay. The clones in this table, taken by TCRdb from immuneACCESS, are in-frame only. Not every clone is retained; where verified, under half of the shortfall comes from an unresolved V gene, and the cause of the rest is unknown. Counted in this sample were about 520,000 clones; approximately 83% of them appeared once. Of the sample, under 4% falls within the top ten clones. The sample was peripheral blood. Source of these receptors: a human donor in a cohort sampled during active COVID-19.

The gene calls are TRBV5-4 and TRBJ1-5; 8 bases are a match to TRBD1. J lost 6 bases, V lost 1 base, and 0 bases had no gene match. Per the germline V gene, CDR1 is SGHNT and CDR2 is YYREEE (reference sequence). CDR3 size: 13 residues. The CDR3 DNA is TGTGCCAGCAGCTTGCAGGGGGCTCAGCCCCAGCATTTT. It is translated as CASSLQGAQPQHF.

The rearrangement joins TRBV7-8 to TRBJ2-7; D possibly corresponds to TRBD2 (5 bases). The CDR3 sequence is 14 residues long. Trimming took off 10 bases at V and 3 bases at J, with 19 bases between the two ends. Germline CDR1 SGHVS, CDR2 FQNEAQ. The CDR3 reads CATSLEGRSYEQYF. The CDR3 coding sequence is TGTGCCACCTCCCTTGAGGGCAGGAGCTACGAGCAGTACTTC.

This clone was found a few times. The V and J genes are TRBV19 and TRBJ1-2; no firm D call. V was cut by 0 bases and J by 4 bases, with 12 bases left in between. Per germline, CDR1 LNHDA and CDR2 SQIVND (reference sequence). The CDR3 covers 15 residues. CDR3 coding DNA: TGTGCCAGTAGTATAGATTCCCAGATTCTCTATGGCTACACCTTC. It is translated as CASSIDSQILYGYTF.

The gene calls are TRBV10-3 and TRBJ1-3; no firm D call. V gave up 5 bases and J gave up 0 bases, with 11 bases separating them. The CDR3 consists of 15 residues. The germline CDR1 and CDR2 sequences are ENHRY and SYGVKD. This CDR3 reads CAISLTSDSGNTIYF. Here the CDR3 DNA reads TGTGCCATCAGTTTGACGAGCGACTCTGGAAACACCATATATTTT.

This chain uses TRBV27 with TRBJ2-1, with 14 bases aligning to TRBD2. CDR1 is MNHEY and CDR2 is SMNVEV in the germline V gene (reference sequence). J was trimmed by 7 bases and V by 5 bases; bases with no gene match: 10. The CDR3 is 17 residues long. The CDR3 region is CASSPPLTSGRGNEQFF. The DNA of the CDR3 is TGTGCCAGCAGTCCCCCCCTGACTAGCGGGAGGGGGAATGAGCAGTTCTTC.

The rearrangement uses TRBV4-2 and TRBJ2-1, with 7 bases that match TRBD2. The CDR3 covers 18 residues. In germline, CDR1 is LGHNA, CDR2 YNFKEQ. V dropped 0 bases and J dropped 1; count of bases not matched to a gene: 9. CDR3: CASSQDFGGRMSYNEQFF. For the CDR3, the DNA is TGTGCCAGCAGCCAAGATTTCGGCGGGAGAATGTCCTACAATGAGCAGTTCTTC.

The chain employs TRBV5-4 and TRBJ1-1; no reliable D call. The CDR3 has 16 amino acids. Trimming removed 0 bases at V and 1 base at J, with 13 bases between. Germline V gene sequence: CDR1 SGHNT, CDR2 YYREEE (reference sequence). CDR3 nucleotide sequence: TGTGCCAGCAGCTTGGCCGGACTAGTGACGAACACTGAAGCTTTCTTT. This gives the protein CASSLAGLVTNTEAFF.

The chain recombines TRBV6-5 with TRBJ2-7; tentatively, D is TRBD1 (6 bases). Germline-derived CDR1 and CDR2 are MNHEY and SVGAGI. The germline V and J ends were trimmed by 2 bases and 2 bases, with 13 bases remaining between them. The length of the CDR3 is 15 residues. The DNA of the CDR3 is TGTGCCAGCAGTTACCAGACACAGGGAACCTACGAGCAGTACTTC. It codes for CASSYQTQGTYEQYF.

The chain employs TRBV9 and TRBJ2-1; no clear D gene. V was shortened by 0 bases and J by 8 bases, with 9 bases between the two germline ends. Germline V gene data show CDR1 as SGDLS and CDR2 as YYNGEE. This CDR3 comprises 13 residues. In DNA form, the CDR3 reads TGTGCCAGCAGCGTAGCTACGAGAGATGAGCAGTTCTTC. Translated: CASSVATRDEQFF. Filled out from reference TRBV9 and TRBJ2-1, the complete variable domain reads DSGVTQTPKHLITATGQRVTLRCSPRSGDLSVYWYQQSLDQGLQFLIQYYNGEERAKGNILERFSAQQFPDLHSELNLSSLELGDSALYFCASSVATRDEQFFGPGTRLTVL.

The rearrangement joins TRBV6-5 to TRBJ2-7; a possible D gene is TRBD1 (6 bases). The CDR3 contains 15 residues. Trimming removed 5 bases at V and 0 bases at J, with 14 bases between. Germline V gene data show CDR1 as MNHEY and CDR2 as SVGAGI. DNA of the CDR3: TGTGCCAGCAGTCGTACAGGGAAGAGCTCCTACGAGCAGTACTTC. This gives the protein CASSRTGKSSYEQYF.

The rearrangement links TRBV9 to TRBJ1-5; D may be TRBD1 (5 bases). Looked up from germline, CDR1 is SGDLS and CDR2 is YYNGEE. The CDR3 sequence is 15 residues long. V lost 0 bases to trimming and J lost 5 bases, with 12 bases between them. DNA of the CDR3: TGTGCCAGCAGCGTAGGGGGCAGGGAGGATCAGCCCCAGCATTTT. Protein product: CASSVGGREDQPQHF. Full variable domain (remainder filled in from reference TRBV9 and TRBJ1-5): DSGVTQTPKHLITATGQRVTLRCSPRSGDLSVYWYQQSLDQGLQFLIQYYNGEERAKGNILERFSAQQFPDLHSELNLSSLELGDSALYFCASSVGGREDQPQHFGDGTRLSIL.

V and J are TRBV5-1 and TRBJ2-1, with unresolved D. The CDR3 covers 14 residues. Trimming stripped 0 bases from V and 5 bases from J, with 9 bases between. CDR1 and CDR2 (germline): SGHRS, YFSETQ. The CDR3 DNA is TGCGCCAGCAGCTTGGCCCTGCGCGACAATGAGCAGTTCTTC. This gives the protein CASSLALRDNEQFF.

V is TRBV19 and J is TRBJ1-6; D perhaps matches TRBD1 (5 bases). CDR1 is LNHDA and CDR2 is SQIVND in the germline V gene (reference sequence). CDR3 length: 16 amino acids. The V end lost 6 bases, the J end lost 6 bases, and 18 bases lay between the germline ends. The CDR3 is CASRTGGAGLNSPLHF. CDR3 bases: TGTGCCAGTAGGACCGGCGGGGCAGGTCTTAATTCACCCCTCCACTTT.

The rearrangement joins TRBV19 to TRBJ1-1; D gene unclear. Germline CDR1 reads LNHDA; CDR2 reads SQIVND (reference sequence). This CDR3 comprises 14 residues. V shed 2 bases and J shed 4 bases, with 11 bases lying between them. This CDR3 reads CASSIIGFGTEAFF. Here the CDR3 DNA reads TGTGCCAGTAGTATAATCGGGTTCGGCACTGAAGCTTTCTTT.

The chain couples TRBV19 to TRBJ1-1, with 12 nucleotides matching TRBD1. Germline V gene lookup returns CDR1 LNHDA and CDR2 SQIVND (reference sequence). The CDR3 runs to 16 residues. The ends lost 6 bases at V and 1 base at J; junction bases unmatched: 6. The CDR3 protein is CASRSGTGGWNTEAFF. In DNA form, the CDR3 reads TGTGCCAGTAGGTCCGGGACAGGGGGCTGGAACACTGAAGCTTTCTTT.